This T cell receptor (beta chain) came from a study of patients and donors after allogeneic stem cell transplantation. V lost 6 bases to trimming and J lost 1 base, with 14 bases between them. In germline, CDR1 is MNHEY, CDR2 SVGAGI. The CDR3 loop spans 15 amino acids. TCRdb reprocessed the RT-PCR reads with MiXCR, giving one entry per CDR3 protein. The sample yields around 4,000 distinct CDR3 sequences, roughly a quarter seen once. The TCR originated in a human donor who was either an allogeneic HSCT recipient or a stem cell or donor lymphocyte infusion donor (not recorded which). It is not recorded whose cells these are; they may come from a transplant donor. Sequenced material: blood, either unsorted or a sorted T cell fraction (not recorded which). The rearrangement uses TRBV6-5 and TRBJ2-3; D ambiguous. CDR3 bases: TGTGCCAGCAGACAAGGACGTGTCGGCACAGATACGCAGTATTTT. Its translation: CASRQGRVGTDTQYF.